The source of this T cell receptor (beta chain) is a study of shared clonotypes between healthy human individuals (dated by TCRdb to the early 2020s). Broadly, across the study: The cohort included a few men and two women between 18 and 49 years of age. For each donor, CD4 naive and CD4 memory were each run on three plates, CD8 naive on two plates, and CD8 memory on one plate. The study deeply sequenced blood TCR repertoires of roughly five healthy adults to estimate repertoire size and the extent of clonotype sharing between individuals. Libraries were prepared and TCR repertoires were sequenced by different laboratories using diverse techniques, in order to increase sequencing depth and limit assay-specific biases. Leukapheresis yielded between about 0.9 and 9.5 billion PBMCs per donor. Study-level results and caveats: Pairwise subsampling indicated that sequencing depth was expected to affect the degree of clonotype sharing among donors. When a handful of donors were compared, the shared fraction of clonotypes was 5% to 6.5% for naive CD4, 3.5% for naive CD8, about 2.4% for memory CD4, and under 0.5% for memory CD8. Because the study included only a small number of donors, the genetic and exposure-history diversity represented was limited. Even with the large sequencing depth, rarefaction of the sorted-subset datasets indicated that sequencing was incomplete. Sampling was restricted to blood, and TCR repertoires in tissues likely differ from the TCR repertoires found in blood. Larger estimated clonotype richness was generally found for naive subsets than for memory subsets. Higher generation probabilities were observed for clonotypes shared by all four sorted-subset donors than for non-shared clonotypes.

CD8 naive samples consisted of CD45RO-negative cells that were positively selected for CCR7, yielding a CD45RA+CCR7+ population without TemRA cells. Healthy HIV-negative adults with no recently reported acute infections or vaccinations were included as donors. All donors were Caucasian adults living in Nashville, Tennessee, USA. Blood was collected by leukapheresis, and PBMCs were isolated by Ficoll-Histopaque density gradient centrifugation and then cryopreserved in liquid nitrogen vapor phase. Analytical flow cytometry was used to check the purity and quantity of every magnetically sorted T cell population. Genomic DNA was isolated from each sorted fraction and quantified by UV absorbance on a Nanodrop 2000c. A distance of 7 bases separates the germline ends of V and J, which lose 0 bases and 4 bases respectively. As encoded in the germline V gene, CDR1 is LGHNA while CDR2 is YSLEER. The CDR3 sequence holds 14 residues, the cysteine and phenylalanine included. The only DNA kept is the CDR3, 42 bases in frame from the first base.

Notes on this clone: No cognate antigen has been identified for it. Qualities for individual bases were not recorded, and no much larger clone is one base off.

TCR CDR3 regions were amplified from genomic DNA by multiplex PCR using the deep immunoSEQ assay. Genomic DNA extracted from each cell subset was distributed evenly over all wells of several immunoSEQ 96-well plates, and each plate served as one replicate. For sorted subsets, each replicate PCR was loaded with roughly 190 ng genomic DNA, equivalent to approximately 27,000 T cell genomes. The purified libraries were quantified using a Qubit 3.0 fluorometer, sized with a Bioanalyzer 2100, and then quantified again using the KAPA Library Quantification kit. A separate single-read 150-cycle Illumina NextSeq 550 flow cell was used to sequence each immunoSEQ 96-well plate. The original methods were these. Because the immunoSEQ output held only junctional sequences and lacked quality scores, the filtering could not match the filtering applied to full-length reads. To assign V/J genes and CDR3, sequences were annotated against IMGT germline references using PyIR, a Python wrapper for IgBLAST v1.9. Reads were removed for weak V/J assignments (E-value above 1e-6), missing CDR3, stop codons, out-of-frame junctions, or ambiguous translated residues. V3J clonotypes were defined as sequences sharing the same inferred V gene, J gene, and CDR3 amino acid sequence. To compute the percentage overlap between repertoires, the number of shared unique clonotypes was divided by the size of the smaller repertoire. Three approaches were used to assess repertoire richness: RTK rarefaction, the Chao1 estimator, and Recon v2.1 estimates of unobserved clonotypes. Generation probabilities for all TCRbeta clonotypes obtained by the gDNA method from a handful of donors were computed using OLGA. TCRdb took over this immuneACCESS table, retaining in-frame rearrangements with V and J assigned. Such tables are incomplete; in checked studies, under half of the missing clones stem from an unresolved V gene, and the remainder is unexplained. Clone size and V and J calls were adopted from that table, with D and trimming inferred from the DNA. A total of some 2 million clones appear in this sample, less than 95% of them only once. The ten biggest clones cover 0.95% to 1.5% of the sample.

Rearrangement joined TRBV4-3 to TRBJ1-5, with the D gene not confidently named. The receptor was derived from a young man in good health. Material: naive CD8+ T cells sorted from blood. What this sample's cell subset or site label stands for: CD45RA+CCR7+. CDR3 protein: CASSQDWVNQPQHF. The DNA sequence follows: TGCGCCAGCAGCCAAGATTGGGTTAATCAGCCCCAGCATTTT.